This record looks at one T cell receptor beta chain sequence and its context. What it binds is unknown. The sample is drawn from a study of cytomegalovirus exposure and HLA in healthy donors. This CDR3 contains 15 residues. V lost 3 bases, J lost 3 bases, and 9 bases stayed unmatched. Germline CDR1 is SGDLS and CDR2 is YYNGEE. PCR used 60 Vbeta primers and 13 Jbeta primers. Sequencing used immunoSEQ multiplex PCR; TCRdb keeps in-frame clones, though not all of them. Of 100,000 to 150,000 clones in the sample, roughly 80% were seen once. The study's findings and limits: For most TCR beta V segments, an earlier analysis put the productive rate at about 87% or about 30% of the time. In vitro work confirmed that a few CMV-associated chains recognize CMV antigens.

The specimen was PBMCs. The sequence derives from a woman aged 40 to 55 in good health and CMV-seronegative. The gene calls are TRBV9 and TRBJ2-7; 7 positions match TRBD2. The CDR3 loop reads CASSGRGTTFYEQYF. CDR3 nucleotides: TGTGCCAGCAGCGGTAGAGGGACTACCTTCTACGAGCAGTACTTC.